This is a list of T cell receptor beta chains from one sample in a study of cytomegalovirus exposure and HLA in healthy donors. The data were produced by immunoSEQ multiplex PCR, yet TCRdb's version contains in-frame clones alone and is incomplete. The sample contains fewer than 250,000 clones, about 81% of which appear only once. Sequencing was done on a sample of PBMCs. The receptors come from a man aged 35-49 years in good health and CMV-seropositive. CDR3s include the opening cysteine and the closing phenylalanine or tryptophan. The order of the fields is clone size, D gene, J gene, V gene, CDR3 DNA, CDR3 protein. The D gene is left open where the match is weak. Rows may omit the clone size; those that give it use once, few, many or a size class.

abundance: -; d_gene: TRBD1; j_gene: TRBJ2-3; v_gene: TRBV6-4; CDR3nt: TGTGCCAGCAGTGAATGGGGACAGCCCACAGATACGCAGTATTTT; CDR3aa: CASSEWGQPTDTQYF
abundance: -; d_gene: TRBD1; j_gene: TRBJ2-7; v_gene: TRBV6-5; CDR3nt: TGTGCCAGCAGATCGACAGGGCCCTACGAGCAGTACTTC; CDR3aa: CASRSTGPYEQYF
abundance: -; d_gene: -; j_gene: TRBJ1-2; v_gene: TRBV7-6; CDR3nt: TGTGCCAGCAGCCAAGCCGCCGGTAACTATGGCTACACCTTC; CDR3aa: CASSQAAGNYGYTF
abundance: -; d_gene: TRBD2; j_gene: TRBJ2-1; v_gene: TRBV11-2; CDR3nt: TGTGCCAGCAGCTTAGATCGTGCTAGCGGGAGGGCCATGGATGAGCAGTTCTTC; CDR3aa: CASSLDRASGRAMDEQFF
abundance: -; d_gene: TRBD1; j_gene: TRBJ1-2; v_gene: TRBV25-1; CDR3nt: TGTGCCAGCAGTGGTCCGGGACAGGGGCCTTATGGCTACACCTTC; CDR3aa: CASSGPGQGPYGYTF
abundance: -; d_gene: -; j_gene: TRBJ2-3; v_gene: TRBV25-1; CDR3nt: TGTGCCAGCAGTGAAGATAGGTTCCAGGGGTCAGGAGATACGCAGTATTTT; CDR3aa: CASSEDRFQGSGDTQYF
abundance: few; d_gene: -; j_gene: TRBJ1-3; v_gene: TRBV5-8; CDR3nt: TGTGCCAGCAGCCTAGGGGGCTCTGGAAACACCATATATTTT; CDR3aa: CASSLGGSGNTIYF
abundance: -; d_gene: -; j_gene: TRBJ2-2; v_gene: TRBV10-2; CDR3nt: TGCGCCAGCCTCAGCGACGGGGCGAACACCGGGGAGCTGTTTTTT; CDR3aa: CASLSDGANTGELFF
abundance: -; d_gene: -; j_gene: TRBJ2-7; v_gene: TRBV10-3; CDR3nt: TGTGCCATCAGTGAGGGACAGAACTACGAGCAGTACTTC; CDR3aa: CAISEGQNYEQYF
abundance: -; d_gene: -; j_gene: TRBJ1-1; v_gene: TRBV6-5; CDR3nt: TGTGCCAGCAGTTTTATAGGGGGCACTGAAGCTTTCTTT; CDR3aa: CASSFIGGTEAFF
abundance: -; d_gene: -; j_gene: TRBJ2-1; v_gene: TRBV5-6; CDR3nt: TGTGCCAGCAGCTTTGGTTTTAGCTTATCCGGGGATGAGCAGTTCTTC; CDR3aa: CASSFGFSLSGDEQFF
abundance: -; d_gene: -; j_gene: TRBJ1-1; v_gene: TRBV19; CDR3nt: TGTGCCAGTACAGGGAACACTGAAGCTTTCTTT; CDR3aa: CASTGNTEAFF
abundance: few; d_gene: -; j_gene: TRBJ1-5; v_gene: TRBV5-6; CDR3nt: TGTGCCAGCAGCTTGGGTTCAGGGGTATTGGTGCCCCAGCATTTT; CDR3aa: CASSLGSGVLVPQHF
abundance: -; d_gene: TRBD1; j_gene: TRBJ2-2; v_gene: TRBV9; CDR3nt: TGTGCCAGCAGTTATTTTACAGGGGTGGCGAACACCGGGGAGCTGTTTTTT; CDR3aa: CASSYFTGVANTGELFF
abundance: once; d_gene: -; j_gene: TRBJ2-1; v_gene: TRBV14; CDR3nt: TGTGCCAGCAGCCAAGATTTGCGGGCAAGGCAGTTCTTC; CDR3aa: CASSQDLRARQFF
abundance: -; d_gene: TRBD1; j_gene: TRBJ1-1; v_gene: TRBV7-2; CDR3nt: TGTGCCAGCAGCATCGGACAGGGGAGCACTGAAGCTTTCTTT; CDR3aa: CASSIGQGSTEAFF
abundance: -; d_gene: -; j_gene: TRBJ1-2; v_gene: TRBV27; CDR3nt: TGTGCCAGCACGGGAGGTGGTGGCTACACCTTC; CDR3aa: CASTGGGGYTF
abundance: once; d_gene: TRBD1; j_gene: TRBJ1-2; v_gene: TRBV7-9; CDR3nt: TGTGCCAGCAGTTCCCAGGGGGCACGAGACTATGGCTACACCTTC; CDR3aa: CASSSQGARDYGYTF
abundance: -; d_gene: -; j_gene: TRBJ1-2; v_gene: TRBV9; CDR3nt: TGTGCCAGCAGCGTAGCAGCGGACTATGGCTACACCTTC; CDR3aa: CASSVAADYGYTF
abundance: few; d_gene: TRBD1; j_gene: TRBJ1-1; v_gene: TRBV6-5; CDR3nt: TGTGCCAGCAGGCCGGGACAGCTTTACACTGAAGCTTTCTTT; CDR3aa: CASRPGQLYTEAFF
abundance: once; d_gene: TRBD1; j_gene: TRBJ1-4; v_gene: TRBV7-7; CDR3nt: TGTGCCAGCAGCTTAGGGACAGGGGCTCATGAAAAACTGTTTTTT; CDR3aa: CASSLGTGAHEKLFF
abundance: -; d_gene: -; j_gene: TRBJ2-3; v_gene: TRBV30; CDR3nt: TGTGCCGGGGCAGCCTACCCCCGGGATACGCAGTATTTT; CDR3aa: CAGAAYPRDTQYF
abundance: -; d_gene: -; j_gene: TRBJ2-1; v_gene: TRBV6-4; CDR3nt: TGTGCCAGCAGTGAATCAGGGCTTTCCTACAATGAGCAGTTCTTC; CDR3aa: CASSESGLSYNEQFF
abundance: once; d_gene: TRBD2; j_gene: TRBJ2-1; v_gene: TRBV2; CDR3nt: TGTGCCAGCAGGGGGGTAGCGGGGTACAATGAGCAGTTCTTC; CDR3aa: CASRGVAGYNEQFF
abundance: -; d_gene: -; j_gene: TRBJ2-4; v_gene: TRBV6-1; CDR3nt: TGTGCCAGTAACACAGGGCTGAAAAACATTCAGTACTTC; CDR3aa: CASNTGLKNIQYF
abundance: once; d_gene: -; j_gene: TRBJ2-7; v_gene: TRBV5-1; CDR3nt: TGCGCCAGCAGCCTGAAGACTAGTATGGGTACCTACGAGCAGTACTTC; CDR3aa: CASSLKTSMGTYEQYF
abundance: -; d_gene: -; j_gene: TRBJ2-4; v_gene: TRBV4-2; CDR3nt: TGTGCCAGCAGCCCCCTCGACGGCGGGGCTTTAGCCAAAAACATTCAGTACTTC; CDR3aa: CASSPLDGGALAKNIQYF
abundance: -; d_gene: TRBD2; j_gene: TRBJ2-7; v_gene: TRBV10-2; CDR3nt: TGCGCCAGCAGTGAGTCCTTGGGACTAGCGGGGTACGAGCAGTACTTC; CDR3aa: CASSESLGLAGYEQYF
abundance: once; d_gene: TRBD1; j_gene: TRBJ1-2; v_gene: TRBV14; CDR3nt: TGTGCCAGCAGCCAACTGGGACAGGGTTATAACTATGGCTACACCTTC; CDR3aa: CASSQLGQGYNYGYTF
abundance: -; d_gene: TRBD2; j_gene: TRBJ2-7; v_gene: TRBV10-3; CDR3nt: TGTGCCATCAGTGAGTCCTCCCCAGCGGGAGTTGACAACGAGCAGTACTTC; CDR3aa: CAISESSPAGVDNEQYF
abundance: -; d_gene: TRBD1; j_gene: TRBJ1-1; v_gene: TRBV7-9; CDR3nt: TGTGCCAGCAGCTTAGGGAGGGGGCAGGGGAACACTGAAGCTTTCTTT; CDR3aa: CASSLGRGQGNTEAFF
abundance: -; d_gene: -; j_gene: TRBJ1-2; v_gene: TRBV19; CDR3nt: TGTGCCAGTAGTATAGGAGGCCCCGAGGACTATGGCTACACCTTC; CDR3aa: CASSIGGPEDYGYTF
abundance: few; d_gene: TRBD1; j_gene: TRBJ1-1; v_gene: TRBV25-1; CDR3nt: TGTGCCAGCAGTGAATTAGGGACAGGGGGCACTGAAGCTTTCTTT; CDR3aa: CASSELGTGGTEAFF